A selection of T cell receptor beta chains follows, all from one sample in a study of T cell responses to AZD1222 COVID-19 vaccine. The method was immunoSEQ multiplex PCR; TCRdb's version includes in-frame clones alone and lacks a portion of them. Of approximately 120,000 clones listed, roughly 88% are singletons. The sample was peripheral blood, taken 28 days after the second AZD1222 dose. Receptor source: an adult who received the AZD1222 COVID-19 vaccine. Each CDR3 is given with its conserved first and last residue. A D gene is named only where the DNA matches it firmly. Clone size is stated in some rows and not others, as once, few, many or a class when expanded.

D	J	size	V	DNA	CDR3
NA	TRBJ2-7	NA	TRBV5-6	TGTGCCAGCAGCGTCATCGTTGGGGCGAAAAGGGTATACGAGCAGTACTTC	CASSVIVGAKRVYEQYF
NA	TRBJ1-1	NA	TRBV7-2	TGTGCCAGCAGTCTCACGTGGAGGGACACTGAAGCTTTCTTT	CASSLTWRDTEAFF
NA	TRBJ2-1	NA	TRBV12-3/TRBV12-4	TGTGCCAGCAGTTACATGACCTACAATGAGCAGTTCTTC	CASSYMTYNEQFF
NA	TRBJ1-5	NA	TRBV27	TGTGCCAGCAGCTTATGGGGACCCAGTAGCAATCAGCCCCAGCATTTT	CASSLWGPSSNQPQHF
NA	TRBJ2-1	NA	TRBV27	TGTGCCAGCAGTCTCCGGGACAGGGGATTTATAGCGGGAGGAGAGCAGTTCTTC	CASSLRDRGFIAGGEQFF
TRBD2	TRBJ2-5	NA	TRBV27	TGTGCCAGCAGTTTATCTAGCGGGGTCGAGACCCAGTACTTC	CASSLSSGVETQYF
TRBD2	TRBJ2-5	once	TRBV7-3	TGTGCCAGCAGCTTATCCCGGACTAGCGGGGAAGAGACCCAGTACTTC	CASSLSRTSGEETQYF
TRBD2	TRBJ2-7	NA	TRBV5-1	TGCGCCAGCAGCTTGCAGGTTAGCGGGAGCAACCACGAGCAGTACTTC	CASSLQVSGSNHEQYF
NA	TRBJ1-4	NA	TRBV10-2	TGCGCCAGCAGTGAACGACAGATGAATGAAAAACTGTTTTTT	CASSERQMNEKLFF
NA	TRBJ2-2	NA	TRBV19	TGTGCCAGTAGTATCGGGCCAGGGGGGACCGGGGAGCTGTTTTTT	CASSIGPGGTGELFF
TRBD2	TRBJ2-3	NA	TRBV4-1	TGCGCCAGCAGCCCGAGGGGACTAGCGGGTTGGGGATCTAGCACAGATACGCAGTATTTT	CASSPRGLAGWGSSTDTQYF
TRBD1	TRBJ2-2	NA	TRBV7-2	TGTGCCAGCAGCGCCGGACAGGGGTTAGGTGCCGGGGAGCTGTTTTTT	CASSAGQGLGAGELFF
NA	TRBJ1-2	NA	TRBV11-2	TGTGCCAGCAGCTCGAACTTAGGGGCTTATGGCTACACCTTC	CASSSNLGAYGYTF
NA	TRBJ1-3	NA	TRBV9	TGTGCCAGCAGCGTCCAAGGGAGGGCCACCTCTGGAAACACCATATATTTT	CASSVQGRATSGNTIYF
TRBD1	TRBJ2-7	NA	TRBV18	TGTGCCCGCTCACGACCGGGGGACAGGCTCTACGAGCAGTACTTC	CARSRPGDRLYEQYF
NA	TRBJ2-7	NA	TRBV9	TGTGCCCCCCTGGTTTTTAGCTCTTATTTCTACGAGCAGTACTTC	CAPLVFSSYFYEQYF
NA	TRBJ1-1	NA	TRBV11-2	TGTGCCAGCAGCCGGGGGGATAGGGATGGCGAAGCTTTCTTT	CASSRGDRDGEAFF
TRBD2	TRBJ2-7	NA	TRBV5-6	TGTGCCAGCAGCCTCCCGGGACTAGCGGGAGAAGAGCAGTACTTC	CASSLPGLAGEEQYF
TRBD1	TRBJ2-7	NA	TRBV6-2/TRBV6-3	TGTGCCAGCAGTTACCGGGACAGGGAGTACGAGCAGTACTTC	CASSYRDREYEQYF
NA	TRBJ1-1	NA	TRBV5-1	TGCGCCAGCAGCTCGGTCGGGGGTGGGCAAGGCACTGAAGCTTTCTTT	CASSSVGGGQGTEAFF
NA	TRBJ2-7	NA	TRBV7-9	TGTGCCAGCAGCCGCGACGGGACCTACGAGCAGTACTTC	CASSRDGTYEQYF
NA	TRBJ2-5	NA	TRBV5-1	TGCGCCAGCAGCTGGTGGCACCAAGAGACCCAGTACTTC	CASSWWHQETQYF